This record concerns one TCR beta chain sequence. This sample was included in a study of blood T cell repertoires in COVID-19. Using immunoSEQ multiplex PCR, the repertoire was profiled, and TCRdb retains in-frame clones only, with some absent. This repertoire shows 250,000 to 300,000 clones, around nine tenths found once; its top ten account for approximately 10%. The germline V and J ends were trimmed by 7 bases and 0 bases, with 7 bases remaining between them. CDR1 SNHLY and CDR2 FYNNEI come from the germline V gene. CDR3 length: 13 amino acids. This chain connects TRBV2 to TRBJ1-5; D not certain. Sequencing was carried out using peripheral blood. The TCR was taken from a woman aged 25 to 39 with COVID-19, enrolled during active disease. The CDR3 reads CASNQNSNQPQHF. The CDR3 nucleotides are TGTGCCAGCAACCAGAATAGCAATCAGCCCCAGCATTTT.